This record concerns one T cell receptor (beta chain) sequence. The data belong to a study of patients and donors after allogeneic stem cell transplantation. This CDR3 contains 17 residues. V shed 3 bases and J 4 bases; nucleotides not matched to a gene: 11. A single record per CDR3 protein comes from TCRdb applying MiXCR to the RT-PCR reads. Of tens of thousands of distinct CDR3 sequences listed, approximately 49% are singletons. Sequenced sample: blood, either unsorted or a sorted T cell fraction (not recorded which). The origin of this receptor is a human donor who was either an allogeneic HSCT recipient or a stem cell or donor lymphocyte infusion donor (not recorded which). It is not recorded whose cells these are; they may come from a transplant donor. The chain is built from TRBV12-3 or TRBV12-4 and TRBJ1-2, with TRBD1 matching 10 bases. The DNA of the CDR3 is TGTGCCAGCAGTTTTACTCCCGGGACAGGGGTGGCCTATGGCTACACCTTC. Translated: CASSFTPGTGVAYGYTF.